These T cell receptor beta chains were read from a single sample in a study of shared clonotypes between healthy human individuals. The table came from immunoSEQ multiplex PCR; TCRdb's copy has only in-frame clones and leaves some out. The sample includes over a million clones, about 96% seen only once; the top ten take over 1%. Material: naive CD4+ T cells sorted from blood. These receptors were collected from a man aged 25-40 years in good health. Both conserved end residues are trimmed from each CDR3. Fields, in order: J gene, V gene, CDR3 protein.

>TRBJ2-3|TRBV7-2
ASSIGPSTDTQY
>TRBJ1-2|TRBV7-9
ASSRVPRVGDSNYGYT
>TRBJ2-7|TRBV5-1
ASSHRLGRVSSMRSYEQY
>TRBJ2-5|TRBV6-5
ASSYSGRGEETQY
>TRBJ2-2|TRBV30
AWSQAFTGELF
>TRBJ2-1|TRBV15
ATSGRVLNEQF
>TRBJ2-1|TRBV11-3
ASSPRTSGRGNEQF
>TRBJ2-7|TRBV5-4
ASSPSGTRDEQY
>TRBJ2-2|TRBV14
ASSPWTGDNTGELF
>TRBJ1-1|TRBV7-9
ASSFMNTEAF
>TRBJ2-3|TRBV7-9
ASSLDRGSTDTQY
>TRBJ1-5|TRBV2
ASSETDSNQPQH
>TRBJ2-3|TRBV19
ASTTTGVATQY
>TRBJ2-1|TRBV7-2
ASSLLLGRLATSHNEQF
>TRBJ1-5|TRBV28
ASSTDGYQPQH
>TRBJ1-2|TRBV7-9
ASSWTVVYT
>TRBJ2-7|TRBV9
ASSRVASGRSSYEQY
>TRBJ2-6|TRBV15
ATSRNRGDSGANVLT
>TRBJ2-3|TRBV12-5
ASGEDRVGTDTQY
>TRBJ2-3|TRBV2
ATSSATGMDTQY
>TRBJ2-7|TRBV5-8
ASSLNRGPYEQY
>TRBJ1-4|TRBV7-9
ASSPHGAEKLF
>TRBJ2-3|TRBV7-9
ASSKPGQSTDTQY
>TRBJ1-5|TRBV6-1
ASSGIQGSQSQPQH
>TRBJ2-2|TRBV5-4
ASSLTSSARNTGELF
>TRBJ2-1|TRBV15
ATSRVAGGHYGQF
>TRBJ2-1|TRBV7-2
ASSSRGPSYNEQF
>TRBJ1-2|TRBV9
ASSADTYYGYT
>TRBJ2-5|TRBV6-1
ASSGLASQY
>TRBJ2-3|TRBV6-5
ASSYRLAGTDTQY
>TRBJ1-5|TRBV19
ASSIISFNQPQH
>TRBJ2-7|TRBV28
ASSFTSGSAYEQY
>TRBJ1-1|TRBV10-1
ASSPMTGGTEAF
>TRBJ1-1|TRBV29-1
SAGRNTEAF
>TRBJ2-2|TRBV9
ASSVEGQGFAGELF
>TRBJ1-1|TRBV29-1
SVGLERIGRYRAF
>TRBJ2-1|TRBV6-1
ASSESTRFAEQF
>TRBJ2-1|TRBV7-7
ASSLGGSNEQF
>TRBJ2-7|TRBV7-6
ASKLGPGRVGYEQY
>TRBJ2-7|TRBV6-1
ASSRLGAGGEQY
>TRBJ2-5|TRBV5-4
ASSLEGRETQY
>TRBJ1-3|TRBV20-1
SCSSGNTIY
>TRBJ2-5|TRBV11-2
ASSSGRRHQETQY
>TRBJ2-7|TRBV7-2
ASSSEARTRRAYEQY
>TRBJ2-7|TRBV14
ASSQGGGGNPYEQY
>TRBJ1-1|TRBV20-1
SARRGEAF
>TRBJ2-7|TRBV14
ASSHPAGDFYEQY
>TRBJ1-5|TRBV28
ASSLLPANQPQH
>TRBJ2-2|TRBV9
ASTHGGSGNTGELF
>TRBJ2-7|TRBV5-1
ASSWGRGGVYEQY
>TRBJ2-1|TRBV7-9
ASSLTQGNEQF
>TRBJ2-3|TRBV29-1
SVGQGPDTQY
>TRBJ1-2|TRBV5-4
ASSSRADLGTYGYT
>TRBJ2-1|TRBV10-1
ASSELSGQGVEQF
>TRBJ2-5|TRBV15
ATSPRGGLETQY
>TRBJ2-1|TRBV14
ASSQGAPRRGLSNEQF
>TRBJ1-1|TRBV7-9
ASSLGGQKNTEAF